These T cell receptor beta chains were read from a single sample in a study of T cells in Graves' hyperthyroidism and ophthalmopathy. TCRdb independently ran MiXCR on the multiplex PCR reads; one entry per CDR3 protein. This table holds 600,000 to 750,000 distinct CDR3 sequences, roughly 17% found once. Sequenced sample: blood. The receptor source for this set is a man aged 50 to 60 with Graves' hyperthyroidism. Each CDR3 is given with its conserved first and last residue. D genes are given only for firm matches. Expanded clones are given a class, and other clones once, few, many or no size at all.

TGTGCCAGCAGTTTAAGCCTTCTAAGCAATCAGCCCCAGCATTTT,CASSLSLLSNQPQHF,TRBJ1-5,many,.,TRBV12-3/TRBV12-4
TGTGCCAGCACCCTAGCCGGGGAGCTGTTTTTT,CASTLAGELFF,TRBJ2-2,.,.,TRBV7-9
TGTGCCAGCAGCCGGGGACAGAGAGAGACCCAGTACTTC,CASSRGQRETQYF,TRBJ2-5,many,TRBD1,TRBV12-3/TRBV12-4
TGCGCCAGCAGCTTACGGGCCGTCCAAGAGACCCAGTACTTC,CASSLRAVQETQYF,TRBJ2-5,few,.,TRBV5-1
TGTGCCAGCACGACTAGCGGCTACAATGAGCAGTTCTTC,CASTTSGYNEQFF,TRBJ2-1,many,TRBD2,TRBV28
TGTGCCAGCAGCCCCGGGACTAGCGGGTATTACGAGCAGTACTTC,CASSPGTSGYYEQYF,TRBJ2-7,many,TRBD2,TRBV3-1
TGTGCCAGCAGTTCCGGACTAGCGGGCGGGTACGAGCAGTACTTC,CASSSGLAGGYEQYF,TRBJ2-7,many,TRBD2,TRBV12-3/TRBV12-4
TGCGCCAGCAGCTTGGCTAGCAGGGGAGCCTCCGGGGAGCTGTTTTTT,CASSLASRGASGELFF,TRBJ2-2,few,.,TRBV5-1
TGTGCCAGCAGCTTATCAATGACAGACTCCTACGAGCAGTACTTC,CASSLSMTDSYEQYF,TRBJ2-7,many,.,TRBV7-9
TGTGCCCTCAGTGATCGGGAACGGGACATAGGAGAGACCCAGTACTTC,CALSDRERDIGETQYF,TRBJ2-5,.,.,TRBV24-1
TGTGCCAGCAGCCAGGCACAGTCCTACGAGCAGTACTTC,CASSQAQSYEQYF,TRBJ2-7,many,.,TRBV11-2
TGTGCCAGCAGTGAACAAGGTTCCTACTCCTACAATGAGCAGTTCTTC,CASSEQGSYSYNEQFF,TRBJ2-1,many,.,TRBV6-1
TGTGCCAGCAGTTTCCCGGGACTAGCGGGCTACAATGAGCAGTTCTTC,CASSFPGLAGYNEQFF,TRBJ2-1,few,TRBD2,TRBV6-2/TRBV6-3
TGCGCCAGCATCAAACGACCGGACAGCTTGAACTATGGCTACACCTTC,CASIKRPDSLNYGYTF,TRBJ1-2,many,.,TRBV5-1
TGTGCCAGTAGTATCGGGACAGGGGGCTATCAGCCCCAGCATTTT,CASSIGTGGYQPQHF,TRBJ1-5,few,TRBD1,TRBV19
TGTGCCAGCAGCTCAACAGGGGACGAGCAGTACTTC,CASSSTGDEQYF,TRBJ2-7,.,TRBD1,TRBV7-9
TGTGCCAGCCGGGACTCGAGCTCCTACAATGAGCAGTTCTTC,CASRDSSSYNEQFF,TRBJ2-1,many,.,TRBV28
TGTGCCAGCAGTCCCTCCCTTCGGGCCCGCGAGCAGTACTTC,CASSPSLRAREQYF,TRBJ2-7,many,.,TRBV27
TGTGCCAGTAGTGCGAGAGGTGGGAGCCACAATGAGCAGTTCTTC,CASSARGGSHNEQFF,TRBJ2-1,many,.,TRBV19
TGCGCCAGCAGCCCTACTCAGGGGGCGGTAGGTGAAAAACTGTTTTTT,CASSPTQGAVGEKLFF,TRBJ1-4,.,TRBD1,TRBV4-3
TGTGCCAGCAGACCGCAGGGGAGCTATGGCTACACCTTC,CASRPQGSYGYTF,TRBJ1-2,few,.,TRBV27
TGTGCCAGCAAACACTCCGGGACAGGGTCTTCTTTCACAGATACGCAGTATTTT,CASKHSGTGSSFTDTQYF,TRBJ2-3,few,TRBD1,TRBV6-1
TGTGCCAGCAGGGAGAGCAGGGCCACTGAAGCTTTCTTT,CASRESRATEAFF,TRBJ1-1,.,.,TRBV27
TGCAGTGCTAGAGATCCGGGGGCTAGCGGAGCAAACTACGAGCAGTACTTC,CSARDPGASGANYEQYF,TRBJ2-7,few,.,TRBV20-1
TGTGCCAGCAGCTTAGAAGGGGTCTCCTACGAGCAGTACTTC,CASSLEGVSYEQYF,TRBJ2-7,many,.,TRBV11-2
TGTGCCATCAGTGAGATGGACAGAACCTCTGGAAACACCATATATTTT,CAISEMDRTSGNTIYF,TRBJ1-3,.,.,TRBV10-3
TGTGCCAGCAGTTTGAGTTATAATTCACCCCTCCACTTT,CASSLSYNSPLHF,TRBJ1-6,.,.,TRBV27
TGTGCCTGGAGTGTAATAGGGACACCGATCGACACTGAAGCTTTCTTT,CAWSVIGTPIDTEAFF,TRBJ1-1,many,.,TRBV30
TGTGCCAGCAGTGAAGCAGGATGGGGACTAGCGGGGCGCTCCTACGAGCAGTACTTC,CASSEAGWGLAGRSYEQYF,TRBJ2-7,many,TRBD2,TRBV2
TGTGCCAGTAGTATTGTACAGGGGGCTATCTACGAGCAGTACTTC,CASSIVQGAIYEQYF,TRBJ2-7,few,TRBD1,TRBV19
TGCGCCAGCAGCTTACAACAGGGGGCCCTGTACGAGCAGTACTTC,CASSLQQGALYEQYF,TRBJ2-7,many,TRBD1,TRBV5-1
TGTGCCAGCAGCTCCTGGGACACTGAAGCTTTCTTT,CASSSWDTEAFF,TRBJ1-1,many,.,TRBV11-2
TGTGCCAGCAGCTTTACAGGGCCCACAGATACGCAGTATTTT,CASSFTGPTDTQYF,TRBJ2-3,many,.,TRBV7-2